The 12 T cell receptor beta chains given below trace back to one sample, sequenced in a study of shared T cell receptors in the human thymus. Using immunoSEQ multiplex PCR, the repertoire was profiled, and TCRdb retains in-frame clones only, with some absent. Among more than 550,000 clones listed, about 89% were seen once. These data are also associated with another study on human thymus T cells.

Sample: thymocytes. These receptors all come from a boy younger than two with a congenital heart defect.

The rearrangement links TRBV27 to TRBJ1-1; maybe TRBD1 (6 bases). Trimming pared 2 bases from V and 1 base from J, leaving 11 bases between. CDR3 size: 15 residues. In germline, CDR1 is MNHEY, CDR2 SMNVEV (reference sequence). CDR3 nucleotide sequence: TGTGCCAGCAGTTTACGGGGGGCCAAGAACACTGAAGCTTTCTTT. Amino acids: CASSLRGAKNTEAFF.

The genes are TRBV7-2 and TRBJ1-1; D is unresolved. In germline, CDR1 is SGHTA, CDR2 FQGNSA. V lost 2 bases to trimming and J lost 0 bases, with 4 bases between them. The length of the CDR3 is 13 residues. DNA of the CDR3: TGTGCCAGCAGCTTACACATGAACACTGAAGCTTTCTTT. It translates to CASSLHMNTEAFF.

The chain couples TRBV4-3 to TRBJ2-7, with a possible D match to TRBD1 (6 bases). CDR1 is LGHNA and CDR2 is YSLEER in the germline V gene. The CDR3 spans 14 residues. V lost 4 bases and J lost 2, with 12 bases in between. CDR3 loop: CASSRLYRAYEQYF. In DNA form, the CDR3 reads TGCGCCAGCAGCCGGCTTTACAGGGCCTACGAGCAGTACTTC.

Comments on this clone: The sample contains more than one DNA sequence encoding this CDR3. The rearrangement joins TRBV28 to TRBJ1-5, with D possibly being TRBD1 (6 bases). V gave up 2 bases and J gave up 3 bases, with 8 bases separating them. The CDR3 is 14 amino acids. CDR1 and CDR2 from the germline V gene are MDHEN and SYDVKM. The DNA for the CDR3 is TGTGCCAGCAGTTTAGGACAGCTCAATCAGCCCCAGCATTTT. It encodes CASSLGQLNQPQHF.

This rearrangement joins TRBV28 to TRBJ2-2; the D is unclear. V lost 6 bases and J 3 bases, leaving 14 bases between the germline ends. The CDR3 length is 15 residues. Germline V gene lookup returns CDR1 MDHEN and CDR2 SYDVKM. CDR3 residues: CASRMDHGHTGELFF. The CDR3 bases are TGTGCCAGCAGGATGGATCATGGGCACACCGGGGAGCTGTTTTTT.

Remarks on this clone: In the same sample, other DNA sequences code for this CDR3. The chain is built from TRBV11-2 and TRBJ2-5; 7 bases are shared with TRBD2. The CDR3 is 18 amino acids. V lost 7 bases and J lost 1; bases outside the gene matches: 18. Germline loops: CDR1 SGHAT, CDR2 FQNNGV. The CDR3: CASTHRRGRERGQETQYF. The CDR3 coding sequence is TGTGCCAGCACCCATCGGCGAGGGAGGGAGAGGGGCCAAGAGACCCAGTACTTC.

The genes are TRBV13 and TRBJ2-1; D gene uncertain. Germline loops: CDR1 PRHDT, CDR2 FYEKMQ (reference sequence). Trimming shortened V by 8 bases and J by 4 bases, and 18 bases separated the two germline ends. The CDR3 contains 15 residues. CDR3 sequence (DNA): TGTGCCAGCGAAGCGCCGATTAGCCCTTACAATGAGCAGTTCTTC. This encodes CASEAPISPYNEQFF.

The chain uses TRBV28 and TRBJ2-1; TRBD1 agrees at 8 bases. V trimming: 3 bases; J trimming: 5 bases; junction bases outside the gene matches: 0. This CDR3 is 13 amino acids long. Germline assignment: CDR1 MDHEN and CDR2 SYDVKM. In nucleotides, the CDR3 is TGTGCCAGCAGTTTGGACAGGGACAATGAGCAGTTCTTC. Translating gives CASSLDRDNEQFF.

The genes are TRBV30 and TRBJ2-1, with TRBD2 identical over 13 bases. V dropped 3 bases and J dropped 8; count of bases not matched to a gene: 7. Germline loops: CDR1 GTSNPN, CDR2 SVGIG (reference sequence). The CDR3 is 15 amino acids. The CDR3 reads CAWRASTSGRDEQFF. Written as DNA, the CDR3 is TGTGCCTGGAGAGCATCTACTAGCGGGAGGGATGAGCAGTTCTTC.

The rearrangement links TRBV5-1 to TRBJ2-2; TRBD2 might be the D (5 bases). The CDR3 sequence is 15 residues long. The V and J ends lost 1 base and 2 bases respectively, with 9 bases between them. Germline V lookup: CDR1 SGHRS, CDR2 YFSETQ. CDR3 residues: CASSLRTPNTGELFF. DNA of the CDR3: TGCGCCAGCAGCTTGCGGACTCCTAACACCGGGGAGCTGTTTTTT.

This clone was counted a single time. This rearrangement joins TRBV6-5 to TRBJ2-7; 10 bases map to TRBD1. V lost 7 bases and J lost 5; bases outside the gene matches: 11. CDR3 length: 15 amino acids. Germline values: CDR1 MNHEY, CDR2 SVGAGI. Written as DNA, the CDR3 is TGTGCCAGCATCCTATACGACAGGGGGCGGAACGAGCAGTACTTC. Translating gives CASILYDRGRNEQYF.

The CDR3: CATSRGAASYGYTF. CDR3 in DNA: TGTGCCACCAGCAGGGGAGCGGCCTCCTATGGCTACACCTTC. The chain has TRBV15 and TRBJ1-2; no clear D gene. Germline lookup yields CDR1 LNHNV and CDR2 YYDKDF (reference sequence). The CDR3 is 14 amino acids. Trimming pared 3 bases from V and 4 bases from J, leaving 12 bases between. The whole variable domain, remainder taken from reference TRBV15 and TRBJ1-2, is DAMVIQNPRYQVTQFGKPVTLSCSQTLNHNVMYWYQQKSSQAPKLLFHYYDKDFNNEADTPDNFQSRRPNTSFCFLDIRSPGLGDTAMYLCATSRGAASYGYTFGSGTRLTVV.